The present TCR beta chain was sequenced within a study of blood T cell repertoires in COVID-19. Some clones are missing from TCRdb's copy, which holds only in-frame ones; the method was immunoSEQ multiplex PCR. This table has some 260,000 clones, about 68% appearing once. This CDR3 is built from 18 residues. The clonotype comes from a woman aged 80 or older with acute or convalescent COVID-19. Sequencing used peripheral blood. The chain is built from TRBV21-1 and TRBJ2-3; the listed D gene, TRBD2, was not tested against the DNA. TRBV21-1 is noted as a pseudogene. The CDR3 reads CASSPPGLAGNGGYTQYF. CDR3 nucleotide sequence: TGTGCCAGCAGCCCCCCGGGACTAGCGGGAAACGGGGGGTATACGCAGTATTTT.